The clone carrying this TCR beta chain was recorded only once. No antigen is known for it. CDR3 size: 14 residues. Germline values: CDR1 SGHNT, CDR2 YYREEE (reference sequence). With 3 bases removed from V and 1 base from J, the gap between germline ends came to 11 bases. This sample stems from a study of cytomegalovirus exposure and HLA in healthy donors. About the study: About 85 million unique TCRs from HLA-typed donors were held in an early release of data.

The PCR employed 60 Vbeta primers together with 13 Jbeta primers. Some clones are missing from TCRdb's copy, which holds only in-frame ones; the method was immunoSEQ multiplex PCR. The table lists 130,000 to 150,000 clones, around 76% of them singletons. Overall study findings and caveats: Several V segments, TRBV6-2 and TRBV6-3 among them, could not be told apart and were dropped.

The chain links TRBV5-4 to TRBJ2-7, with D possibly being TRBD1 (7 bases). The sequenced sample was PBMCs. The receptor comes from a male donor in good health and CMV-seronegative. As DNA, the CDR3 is TGTGCCAGCAGCTCGACAGGGAGGTCCTACGAGCAGTACTTC. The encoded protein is CASSSTGRSYEQYF.